This entry features one TCR beta chain sequence. This specimen comes from a study of blood T cell repertoires in COVID-19. V was pared by 4 bases and J by 4 bases, with 6 bases of the junction left unmatched. Germline CDR1 reads LGHDT; CDR2 reads YNNKEL (reference sequence). CDR3 length: 14 amino acids. Sequencing used immunoSEQ multiplex PCR; TCRdb keeps in-frame clones, though not all of them. The sample has fewer than 200,000 clones; 70% to 80% are singletons. Participants reported their clinical history, and cohort assignment relied on those reports. The receptor was derived from a woman between 50 and 59 years old who had recovered from COVID-19. The specimen sequenced was PBMCs or T cells enriched from blood (not recorded which). J is TRBJ1-2 and V is TRBV3-1 (or the pseudogene TRBV3-2); 7 nucleotides match TRBD1. CDR3 coding DNA: TGTGCCAGCAGCCTGGAGGGGGCGTTCTATGGCTACACCTTC. It specifies CASSLEGAFYGYTF.